This T cell receptor (beta chain) was observed in a study of T cells expressing NK-cell markers. In the study overall: From sorted CD3+CD56+NKG2C+, CD3+CD56+NKG2C- and CD3+CD56-NKG2C+ T cells came the TCR beta repertoires. Study conclusions and caveats: Five or six donors carried dominant NKG2C+ clonotypes that made up roughly 1.0-7.0% of their CD8+ T cells.

This CDR3 spans 13 amino acids. Germline CDR1 MNHNS, CDR2 SASEGT. TCRdb processed the 5' RACE reads again and assigns one entry to each CDR3 protein, with no DNA. The specimen's table records about 260,000 distinct CDR3 sequences. In regard to this clonotype: Its antigen is unknown.

This receptor was identified in a man in his late teens or twenties in good health. Source material: blood T cells: a sorted CD56 or NKG2C T cell subset, CD4+ or CD8+ T cells, or bulk PBMC T cells (not recorded which). The genes are TRBV6-1 and TRBJ2-7; TCRdb indicates TRBD1, and absent DNA this call remains unverified. CDR3 region: CASTGTEGNEQYF.